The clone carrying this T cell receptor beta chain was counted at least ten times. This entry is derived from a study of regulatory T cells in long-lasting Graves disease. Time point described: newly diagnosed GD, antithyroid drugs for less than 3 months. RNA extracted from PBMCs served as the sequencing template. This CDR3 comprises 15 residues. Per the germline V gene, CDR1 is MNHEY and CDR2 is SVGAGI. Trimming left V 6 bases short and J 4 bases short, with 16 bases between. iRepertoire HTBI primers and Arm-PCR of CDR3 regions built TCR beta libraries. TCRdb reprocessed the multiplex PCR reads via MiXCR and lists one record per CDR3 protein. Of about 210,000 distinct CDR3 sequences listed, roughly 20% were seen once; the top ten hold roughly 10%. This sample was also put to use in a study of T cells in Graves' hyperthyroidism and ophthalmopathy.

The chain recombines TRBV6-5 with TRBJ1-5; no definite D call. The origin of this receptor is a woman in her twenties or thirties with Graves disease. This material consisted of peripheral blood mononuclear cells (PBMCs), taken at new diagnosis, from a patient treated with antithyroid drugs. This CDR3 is CASSYEARWNQPQHF. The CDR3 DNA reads TGTGCCAGCAGCTACGAGGCTAGGTGGAATCAGCCCCAGCATTTT.